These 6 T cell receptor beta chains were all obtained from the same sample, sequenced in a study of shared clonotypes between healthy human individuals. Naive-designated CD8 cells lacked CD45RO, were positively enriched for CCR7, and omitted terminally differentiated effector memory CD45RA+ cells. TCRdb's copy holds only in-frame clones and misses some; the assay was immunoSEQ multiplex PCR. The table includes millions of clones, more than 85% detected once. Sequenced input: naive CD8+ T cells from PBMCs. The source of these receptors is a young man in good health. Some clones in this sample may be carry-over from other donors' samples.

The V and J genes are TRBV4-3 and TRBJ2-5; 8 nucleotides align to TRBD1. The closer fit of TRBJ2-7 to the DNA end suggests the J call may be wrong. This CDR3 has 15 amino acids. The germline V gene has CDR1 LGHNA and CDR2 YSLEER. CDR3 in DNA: TGCGCCAGCAGCCAAGAATGGACAGGGCCCTACGAGCAGTACTTC. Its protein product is CASSQEWTGPYEQYF.

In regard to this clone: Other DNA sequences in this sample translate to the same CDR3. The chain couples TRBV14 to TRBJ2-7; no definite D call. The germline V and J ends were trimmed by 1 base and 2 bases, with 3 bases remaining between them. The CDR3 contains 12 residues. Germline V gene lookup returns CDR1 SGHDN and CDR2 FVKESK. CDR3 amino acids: CASSQGAYEQYF. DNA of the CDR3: TGTGCCAGCAGCCAAGGCGCCTACGAGCAGTACTTC.

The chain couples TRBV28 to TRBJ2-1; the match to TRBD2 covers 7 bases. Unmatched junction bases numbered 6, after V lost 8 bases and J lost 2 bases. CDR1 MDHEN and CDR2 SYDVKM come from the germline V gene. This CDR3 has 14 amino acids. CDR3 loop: CASCGRSAYNEQFF. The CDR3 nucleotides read TGTGCCAGCTGCGGGAGAAGCGCCTACAATGAGCAGTTCTTC.

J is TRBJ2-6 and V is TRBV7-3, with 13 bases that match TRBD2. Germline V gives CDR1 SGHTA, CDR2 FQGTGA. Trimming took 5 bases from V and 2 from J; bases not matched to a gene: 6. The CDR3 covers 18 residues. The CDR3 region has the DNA TGTGCCAGCAGCCCCGGACTAGCGGGAGTCACTGGGGCCAACGTCCTGACTTTC. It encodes CASSPGLAGVTGANVLTF.

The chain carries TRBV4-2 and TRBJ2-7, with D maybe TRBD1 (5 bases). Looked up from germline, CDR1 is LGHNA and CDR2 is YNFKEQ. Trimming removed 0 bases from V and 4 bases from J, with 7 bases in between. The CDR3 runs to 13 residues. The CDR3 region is CASSQDQGYEQYF. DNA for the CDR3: TGTGCCAGCAGCCAAGACCAGGGTTACGAGCAGTACTTC.

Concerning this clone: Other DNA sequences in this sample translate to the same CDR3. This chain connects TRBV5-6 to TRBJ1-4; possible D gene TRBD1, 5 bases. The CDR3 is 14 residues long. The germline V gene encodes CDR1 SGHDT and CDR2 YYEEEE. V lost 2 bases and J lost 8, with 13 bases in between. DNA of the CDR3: TGTGCCAGCAGCTTTGGGCAGGGAGTGGAAAAACTGTTTTTT. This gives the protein CASSFGQGVEKLFF.